This record looks at one T cell receptor (beta chain) sequence and its context. The V gene lost 2 bases and the J gene lost 6 bases, with 11 bases spanning the gap. CDR3 size: 14 residues. CDR1 is SGHRS and CDR2 is YFSETQ in the germline V gene. The data originate from a study of blood T cell repertoires in COVID-19. Clones were read by immunoSEQ multiplex PCR, and TCRdb kept only the in-frame ones, dropping some. The data hold around 19,000 clones, with more than 85% observed a single time. The specimen was peripheral blood. The rearrangement uses TRBV5-1 and TRBJ2-2, with D unclear. The clonotype originates from a human donor in a cohort sampled during active COVID-19. CDR3 coding DNA: TGCGCCAGCAGCTTAGAGGAGTCCGCCGGGGAGCTGTTTTTT. It codes for CASSLEESAGELFF.